A selection of T cell receptor beta chains follows, all from one sample in a study of cytomegalovirus exposure and HLA in healthy donors. Only in-frame clones appear in the TCRdb table, and some are missing; sequencing was by immunoSEQ multiplex PCR. The sample holds fewer than 70,000 clones; 85% to 95% are singletons and the top ten take about 6%. The sample comprised PBMCs. These receptor sequences come from a young woman in good health and CMV-seropositive. Each CDR3 is given with its conserved first and last residue. Fields, in order: J gene, clone size, V gene, D gene, CDR3 protein, CDR3 DNA. D genes are given only for firm matches. For some rows the clone size is stated as once, few or many, or as a class when expanded; others skip it.

TRBJ1-5 | . | TRBV27 | . | CASSFSGGSNQPQHF | TGTGCCAGCAGTTTTTCGGGGGGTAGCAATCAGCCCCAGCATTTT
TRBJ1-2 | . | TRBV12-5 | TRBD1 | CASGGTGYAYTF | TGTGCTAGTGGTGGGACAGGTTATGCCTACACCTTC
TRBJ2-5 | . | TRBV5-1 | TRBD2 | CASSAGWTSTDRPLETQYF | TGCGCCAGCAGCGCCGGATGGACTAGCACAGATCGCCCGCTAGAGACCCAGTACTTC
TRBJ2-1 | . | TRBV23-1 | TRBD2 | CASSRGGTGGGLAGVINEQFF | TGCGCCAGCAGCCGGGGGGGGACAGGGGGAGGACTAGCGGGAGTCATCAATGAGCAGTTCTTC
TRBJ2-3 | . | TRBV5-1 | TRBD2 | CASSLGSGGPRTDTQYF | TGCGCCAGCAGCTTGGGTAGCGGGGGCCCTCGGACAGATACGCAGTATTTT
TRBJ2-1 | . | TRBV19 | TRBD2 | CASTPKGASGGGNEQFF | TGTGCCAGTACTCCGAAAGGGGCTAGCGGGGGAGGGAATGAGCAGTTCTTC
TRBJ2-5 | . | TRBV5-1 | . | CASSLGARETQYF | TGCGCCAGCAGCTTGGGGGCACGGGAGACCCAGTACTTC
TRBJ2-5 | . | TRBV29-1 | TRBD2 | CSVEGAGGTETQYF | TGCAGCGTTGAAGGTGCGGGGGGGACTGAGACCCAGTACTTC
TRBJ2-7 | . | TRBV5-5 | . | CASSRGDYEQYF | TGTGCCAGCAGCCGGGGAGATTACGAGCAGTACTTC
TRBJ2-7 | once | TRBV5-6 | TRBD1 | CASSLGDRVKFTYEQYF | TGTGCCAGCAGCTTGGGGGACAGGGTGAAGTTCACCTACGAGCAGTACTTC
TRBJ1-5 | once | TRBV6-9 | . | CASSYGGGSPGAQPQHF | TGTGCCAGCAGTTACGGGGGGGGATCGCCAGGAGCTCAGCCCCAGCATTTT
TRBJ2-2 | . | TRBV19 | TRBD1 | CATTDRENTGELFF | TGTGCCACCACGGACAGGGAGAACACCGGGGAGCTGTTTTTT
TRBJ2-7 | . | TRBV27 | TRBD2 | CASSRGLAGAYEQYF | TGTGCCAGCAGCCGGGGACTAGCGGGAGCCTACGAGCAGTACTTC
TRBJ2-2 | . | TRBV4-2 | TRBD1 | CASSQGDRNTGELFF | TGTGCCAGCAGCCAAGGGGACAGGAACACCGGGGAGCTGTTTTTT
TRBJ2-7 | . | TRBV28 | TRBD2 | CASSPSGGLPYEQYF | TGTGCCAGCTCTCCTAGCGGGGGGCTACCCTACGAGCAGTACTTC
TRBJ2-5 | . | TRBV10-1 | . | CASSESSGLTETQYF | TGCGCCAGCAGTGAGTCAAGCGGACTAACAGAGACCCAGTACTTC
TRBJ2-2 | . | TRBV27 | TRBD2 | CASRRLAGVNTGELFF | TGTGCCAGCAGGAGACTAGCGGGGGTGAACACCGGGGAGCTGTTTTTT
TRBJ2-1 | . | TRBV2 | TRBD2 | CASSGVASGPKGNEQFF | TGTGCCAGCAGTGGAGTGGCTAGCGGGCCCAAGGGGAATGAGCAGTTCTTC
TRBJ2-3 | . | TRBV28 | TRBD2 | CASSTPAGGSSDTQYF | TGTGCCAGCAGTACGCCGGCGGGGGGGTCCTCAGATACGCAGTATTTT
TRBJ2-1 | once | TRBV4-3 | TRBD1 | CASSQGTPGQGKSEQFF | TGCGCCAGCAGCCAAGGAACCCCGGGACAGGGTAAGAGTGAGCAGTTCTTC
TRBJ2-1 | . | TRBV30 | . | CAWSGTPRDVPFF | TGTGCCTGGAGTGGCACCCCGCGGGACGTCCCATTCTTC
TRBJ2-3 | . | TRBV29-1 | . | CSCTGHQLTDTQYF | TGCAGCTGTACGGGACATCAACTCACAGATACGCAGTATTTT
TRBJ1-1 | . | TRBV6-6 | . | CASTASGGGSTEAFF | TGTGCCAGCACCGCCTCGGGGGGAGGAAGTACTGAAGCTTTCTTT
TRBJ2-3 | . | TRBV5-8 | TRBD2 | CASNTGGFFPDTQYF | TGTGCCAGCAACACGGGGGGTTTTTTCCCAGATACGCAGTATTTT
TRBJ1-2 | . | TRBV4-2 | . | CASSQDPTGPSYTF | TGTGCCAGCAGCCAAGATCCTACTGGGCCAAGCTACACCTTC
TRBJ2-7 | . | TRBV5-1 | . | CASSFGYEQYF | TGCGCCAGCAGCTTCGGCTACGAGCAGTACTTC
TRBJ2-7 | . | TRBV29-1 | TRBD1 | CSVHPGQDSYEQYF | TGCAGCGTTCACCCGGGACAGGACTCCTACGAGCAGTACTTC
TRBJ2-1 | . | TRBV9 | TRBD1 | CASSGDREGAHNEQFF | TGTGCCAGCAGCGGGGACAGGGAAGGGGCACACAATGAGCAGTTCTTC
TRBJ2-4 | . | TRBV4-2 | . | CASSQGPTSRTLLAKNIQYF | TGTGCCAGCAGCCAAGGCCCGACCTCGCGGACACTTCTAGCCAAAAACATTCAGTACTTC
TRBJ1-4 | . | TRBV6-1 | . | CASSEVRGVRKLFF | TGTGCCAGCAGTGAAGTTCGGGGGGTGAGGAAACTGTTTTTT
TRBJ1-4 | . | TRBV10-3 | . | CAISERRALGGATNEKLFF | TGTGCCATCAGTGAACGCAGGGCCCTAGGGGGTGCAACTAATGAAAAACTGTTTTTT
TRBJ2-5 | . | TRBV10-1 | . | CASSSISGGFLETQYF | TGCGCCAGCAGTAGTATTTCGGGGGGCTTCCTGGAGACCCAGTACTTC
TRBJ2-3 | . | TRBV7-6 | TRBD1 | CASSLQGASTDTQYF | TGTGCCAGCAGCCTACAGGGGGCGTCCACAGATACGCAGTATTTT
TRBJ1-1 | . | TRBV27 | TRBD1 | CASTSTGGLWTEAFF | TGTGCCAGCACCTCGACAGGGGGGCTTTGGACTGAAGCTTTCTTT
TRBJ2-5 | . | TRBV5-6 | TRBD1 | CASSWTGRLQETQYF | TGTGCCAGCAGCTGGACAGGGCGATTGCAAGAGACCCAGTACTTC
TRBJ1-2 | few | TRBV19 | . | CASSIANYGYTF | TGTGCCAGTAGTATCGCTAACTATGGCTACACCTTC
TRBJ2-3 | . | TRBV6-5 | TRBD2 | CASSLTGTSGRTQYF | TGTGCCAGCAGTTTAACAGGGACTAGCGGGAGGACGCAGTATTTT
TRBJ2-7 | . | TRBV5-1 | . | CASSPNPTAYEQYF | TGCGCCAGCAGCCCTAATCCGACAGCCTACGAGCAGTACTTC
TRBJ2-1 | . | TRBV7-9 | . | CASSSQGSSYNEQFF | TGTGCCAGCAGCTCTCAGGGAAGCTCCTACAATGAGCAGTTCTTC
TRBJ2-7 | once | TRBV2 | TRBD1 | CASSGIDRADLYEQYF | TGTGCCAGCAGTGGCATCGACAGGGCGGACCTATACGAGCAGTACTTC
TRBJ2-1 | . | TRBV27 | TRBD2 | CASSLAGTSGAYNEQFF | TGTGCCAGCAGTTTAGCCGGGACTAGCGGAGCCTACAATGAGCAGTTCTTC
TRBJ1-1 | . | TRBV7-2 | . | CASSPTGNTEAFF | TGTGCCAGCAGTCCGACAGGGAACACTGAAGCTTTCTTT
TRBJ1-5 | . | TRBV30 | TRBD1 | CAWSTQGNQPQHF | TGTGCCTGGAGTACACAGGGGAATCAGCCCCAGCATTTT
TRBJ1-5 | . | TRBV28 | TRBD1 | CASRTGGNQPQHF | TGTGCCAGCAGGACAGGGGGCAATCAGCCCCAGCATTTT
TRBJ2-7 | once | TRBV30 | TRBD2 | CAWSVQSGGF | TGTGCCTGGAGTGTACAGTCGGGGGGTTTC
TRBJ2-7 | . | TRBV4-1 | TRBD2 | CASSQEGTRFYEQYF | TGCGCCAGCAGCCAAGAAGGGACTAGGTTCTACGAGCAGTACTTC
TRBJ2-5 | . | TRBV6-1 | TRBD2 | CASQTGGQAETQYF | TGTGCCAGCCAAACGGGGGGGCAAGCGGAGACCCAGTACTTC
TRBJ2-6 | . | TRBV28 | TRBD1 | CASSQQGTGANVLTF | TGTGCCAGCAGTCAACAGGGGACTGGGGCCAACGTCCTGACTTTC
TRBJ1-2 | . | TRBV19 | . | CASSQGVGGGYTF | TGTGCCAGTAGTCAAGGGGTCGGCGGTGGCTACACCTTC
TRBJ2-3 | . | TRBV7-2 | . | CASSAGPDTQYF | TGTGCCAGCAGCGCGGGTCCAGATACGCAGTATTTT
TRBJ2-2 | once | TRBV9 | . | CASSSGNTGELFF | TGTGCCAGCAGTTCGGGTAACACCGGGGAGCTGTTTTTT